The 20 T cell receptor beta chains given below trace back to one sample, sequenced in a study of STAT5B mutations in CD4+ large granular lymphocyte leukemia. Clones were read by immunoSEQ multiplex PCR, and TCRdb kept only the in-frame ones, dropping some. The table has some 34,000 clones, roughly four fifths seen once. Sequenced sample: CD4+ T cells from blood buffy coats. The receptors come from a human donor in good health.

The rearrangement links TRBV14 to TRBJ1-1; D remains ambiguous. The CDR3 covers 15 residues. V lost 1 base to trimming and J lost 1 base, with 10 bases between them. Germline V gene lookup returns CDR1 SGHDN and CDR2 FVKESK. The CDR3 spells CASSQVGEPNTEAFF. The CDR3 nucleotides read TGTGCCAGCAGCCAAGTCGGGGAGCCGAACACTGAAGCTTTCTTT.

This clone was seen only a few times. The V gene is TRBV9, the J gene TRBJ2-2; 8 bases agree with TRBD2. Germline CDR1 reads SGDLS; CDR2 reads YYNGEE. The ends lost 0 bases at V and 6 bases at J; junction bases unmatched: 7. CDR3 length: 16 amino acids. The CDR3 nucleotides read TGTGCCAGCAGCGTAGACAGCGGGAGTAGCGCCGGGGAGCTGTTTTTT. This sequence encodes CASSVDSGSSAGELFF.

The CDR3 DNA sequence: TGTGCCAGTAGTATTATCGACAGGGACGATGGCTACACCTTC. This gives the protein CASSIIDRDDGYTF. The V call is TRBV19, the J call TRBJ1-2, with 7 bases aligning to TRBD1. V shed 3 bases, J shed 6 bases, and the junction held 7 bases outside the gene matches. Per the germline V gene, CDR1 is LNHDA and CDR2 is SQIVND (reference sequence). The CDR3 has 14 residues.

The chain joins TRBV19 to TRBJ2-1, with 8 nucleotides matching TRBD1. CDR1 is LNHDA and CDR2 is SQIVND in the germline V gene (reference sequence). This CDR3 spans 13 amino acids. J lost 6 bases, V lost 3 bases, and 1 base had no gene match. CDR3 amino acids: CASSIDRGNEQFF. CDR3 coding DNA: TGTGCCAGTAGTATCGACAGGGGCAATGAGCAGTTCTTC.

The rearrangement uses TRBV9 and TRBJ1-5; 9 positions agree with TRBD1. The CDR3 is made up of 14 amino acids. The germline V gene encodes CDR1 SGDLS and CDR2 YYNGEE. With 6 bases clipped from V and 5 bases from J, the junction kept 6 bases outside the gene matches. In nucleotides, the CDR3 is TGTGCCAGCAACACAGGGGGCAAGGATCAGCCCCAGCATTTT. As protein: CASNTGGKDQPQHF.

The chain couples TRBV7-2 to TRBJ2-1; 7 bases map to TRBD2. With V trimmed by 1 base and J by 2 bases, 2 bases remained unmatched. Germline CDR1 SGHTA, CDR2 FQGNSA. The CDR3 length is 15 residues. The chain's CDR3 is CASSLGLAAYNEQFF. The CDR3 bases are TGTGCCAGCAGCTTAGGGCTAGCGGCCTACAATGAGCAGTTCTTC.

The chain carries TRBV19 and TRBJ2-2; 9 bases line up with TRBD2. The CDR3 has 15 residues. V trimming: 2 bases; J trimming: 7 bases; junction bases outside the gene matches: 5. Germline V lookup: CDR1 LNHDA, CDR2 SQIVND (reference sequence). CDR3 protein: CASSIRGLAGGELFF. The DNA for the CDR3 is TGTGCCAGTAGTATACGGGGACTAGCAGGCGGGGAGCTGTTTTTT.

This chain connects TRBV11-2 to TRBJ2-2, with 7 bases lining up with TRBD1. The J segment lost 0 bases and the V segment lost 5 bases, leaving 15 bases of the junction unmatched. CDR1 is SGHAT and CDR2 is FQNNGV in the germline V gene. The CDR3 contains 19 residues. The CDR3 loop reads CASSLRSTGFGTNTGELFF. The CDR3 DNA sequence: TGTGCCAGCAGCCTCCGGTCGACAGGGTTCGGGACGAACACCGGGGAGCTGTTTTTT.

The rearrangement joins TRBV7-2 to TRBJ1-1; D is uncertain. The CDR3 is made up of 15 amino acids. Looked up from germline, CDR1 is SGHTA and CDR2 is FQGNSA. The ends were cut back, 2 bases at V and 1 base at J, with 11 bases in the middle. The CDR3 loop reads CASSLSIDPNTEAFF. CDR3 bases: TGTGCCAGCAGCTTATCGATCGATCCGAACACTGAAGCTTTCTTT. The whole variable domain, remainder taken from reference TRBV7-2 and TRBJ1-1, is GAGVSQSPSNKVTEKGKDVELRCDPISGHTALYWYRQSLGQGLEFLIYFQGNSAPDKSGLPSDRFSAERTGGSVSTLTIQRTQQEDSAVYLCASSLSIDPNTEAFFGQGTRLTVV.

The genes are TRBV9 and TRBJ1-6; 10 bases align to TRBD1. J lost 9 bases, V lost 4 bases, and 4 bases had no gene match. This CDR3 region has 14 residues. Germline values: CDR1 SGDLS, CDR2 YYNGEE. The CDR3 loop is CASSPTGGGSPLHF. The CDR3 DNA sequence: TGTGCCAGCAGCCCGACAGGGGGCGGTTCACCCCTCCACTTT.

The V call is TRBV7-9, the J call TRBJ1-1, with a tentative D call TRBD1 (6 bases). Between the trimmed V and J ends, which lost 1 base and 5 bases, there was a span of 11 bases. This CDR3 has 14 residues. Germline assignment: CDR1 SEHNR and CDR2 FQNEAQ (reference sequence). This chain's CDR3 is CASSLGWGATEAFF. As DNA, the CDR3 is TGTGCCAGCAGCTTAGGATGGGGGGCTACTGAAGCTTTCTTT. The whole variable domain, filled in from reference TRBV7-9 and TRBJ1-1, reads DTGVSQNPRHKITKRGQNVTFRCDPISEHNRLYWYRQTLGQGPEFLTYFQNEAQLEKSRLLSDRFSAERPKGSFSTLEIQRTEQGDSAMYLCASSLGWGATEAFFGQGTRLTVV.

The chain recombines TRBV2 with TRBJ2-2; D gene unclear. CDR1 SNHLY and CDR2 FYNNEI come from the germline V gene. The CDR3 length is 14 residues. The V gene lost 2 bases and the J gene lost 6 bases, with 10 bases spanning the gap. CDR3: CASSERALAGELFF. The CDR3 coding sequence is TGTGCCAGCAGTGAAAGGGCGCTCGCCGGGGAGCTGTTTTTT.

Only one count was recorded for this clone. J is TRBJ2-2 and V is TRBV6-6; D unclear. Trimming cost V 2 bases and J 8 bases, with 9 bases left between them. CDR1 and CDR2 (germline): MNHNY, SVGAGI (reference sequence). There are 13 residues in the CDR3. DNA for the CDR3: TGTGCCAGCAGTTACCTCACCCCAGGGGAGCTGTTTTTT. Its protein is CASSYLTPGELFF.

On this clone: An end of the junction differs from the germline gene, which may be a read error. This chain joins TRBV4-1 and TRBJ1-1; D is perhaps TRBD1 (5 bases). This CDR3 has 15 amino acids. Germline CDR1 MGHRA, CDR2 YSYEKL. Here the CDR3 DNA reads TGCGCCGGCAGCCAGCCGGGACGGGGGGACACTGAAGCTTTCTTT. Amino acids: CAGSQPGRGDTEAFF.

The chain employs TRBV10-2 and TRBJ2-2; 9 nucleotides align to TRBD2. The germline V gene has CDR1 WSHSY and CDR2 SAAADI. CDR3 size: 18 residues. J was trimmed by 3 bases and V by 6 bases; bases with no gene match: 14. The CDR3 protein is CASRIREGREGYTGELFF. The DNA of the CDR3 is TGCGCCAGCAGGATTAGAGAGGGGCGGGAGGGCTACACCGGGGAGCTGTTTTTT.

The chain recombines TRBV7-2 with TRBJ2-1; 9 bases map to TRBD1. The V and J ends lost 5 bases and 8 bases, in that order; junction bases with no gene match: 10. The CDR3 runs 15 residues. Germline V gives CDR1 SGHTA, CDR2 FQGNSA. The CDR3 loop is CASSPEGTGFHEQFF. In DNA, the CDR3 is TGTGCCAGCAGCCCCGAGGGGACAGGGTTCCATGAGCAGTTCTTC.

The sample holds a few counts of this clone. The gene calls are TRBV7-2 and TRBJ2-7, with TRBD2 matching over 9 bases. Germline V gene lookup returns CDR1 SGHTA and CDR2 FQGNSA. Unmatched junction bases numbered 4, after V lost 4 bases and J lost 0 bases. This CDR3 has 15 residues. This CDR3 is CASSSGLAYSYEQYF. Here the CDR3 DNA reads TGTGCCAGCAGCTCCGGACTAGCGTACTCCTACGAGCAGTACTTC.

This clone was observed a handful of times. The chain is built from TRBV29-1 and TRBJ2-5; the match to TRBD2 covers 11 bases. Per germline, CDR1 SQVTM and CDR2 ANQGSEA. V was pared by 7 bases and J by 5 bases, with 6 bases of the junction left unmatched. This CDR3 is built from 13 residues. The CDR3 region has the DNA TGCAGCGGGACTAGCGGGTTCTCCGAGACCCAGTACTTC. Translated: CSGTSGFSETQYF.

The chain uses TRBV2 and TRBJ2-3, with no clear D. The V gene lost 6 bases and the J gene lost 2 bases, with 9 bases spanning the gap. CDR3 length: 13 amino acids. CDR1 SNHLY and CDR2 FYNNEI come from the germline V gene. The CDR3 DNA reads as TGTGCCAGCAGCGCTCCTTTCACAGATACGCAGTATTTT. Its protein is CASSAPFTDTQYF.

This sequence joins TRBV30 and TRBJ1-3, with D uncertain. This CDR3 spans 13 amino acids. The V end was cut by 5 bases, the J end by 4 bases, with 12 bases between. Germline loops: CDR1 GTSNPN, CDR2 SVGIG (reference sequence). The CDR3 spells CAWAPPSGNTIYF. CDR3 DNA sequence: TGTGCCTGGGCCCCCCCCTCGGGAAACACCATATATTTT.